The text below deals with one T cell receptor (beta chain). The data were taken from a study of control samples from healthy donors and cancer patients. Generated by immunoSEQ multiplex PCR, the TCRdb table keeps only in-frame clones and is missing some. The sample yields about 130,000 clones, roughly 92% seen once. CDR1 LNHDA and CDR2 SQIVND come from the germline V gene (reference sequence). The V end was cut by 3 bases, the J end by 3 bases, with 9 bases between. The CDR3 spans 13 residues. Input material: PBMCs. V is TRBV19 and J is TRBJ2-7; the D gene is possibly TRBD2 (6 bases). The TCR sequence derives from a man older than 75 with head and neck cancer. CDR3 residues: CASSIAGGYEQYF. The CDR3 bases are TGTGCCAGTAGTATTGCCGGGGGCTACGAGCAGTACTTC.